Listed below are T cell receptor beta chains from one sample, sequenced in a study of T cell responses to AZD1222 COVID-19 vaccine. Libraries were prepared by immunoSEQ multiplex PCR; TCRdb keeps only in-frame clonotypes and omits some of them. The data show around 100,000 clones, 70% to 90% seen once. Sequencing used peripheral blood, obtained on day 0 of AZD1222 vaccination. These receptors were taken from an adult in good health. Each CDR3 is given with its conserved first and last residue. A D gene is named only where the DNA matches it firmly. Expanded clones are given a class, and other clones once, few, many or no size at all.

CDR3 protein	CDR3 DNA	J gene	V gene	clone size	D gene
CASILAYSGRLNEQFF	TGTGCCAGCATCCTAGCTTATAGCGGGAGGCTCAATGAGCAGTTCTTC	TRBJ2-1	TRBV5-8	-	TRBD2
CASSPNLGADYEQYF	TGTGCCAGCTCCCCCAACCTTGGGGCGGACTACGAGCAGTACTTC	TRBJ2-7	TRBV18	once	-
CASSERWDQPQHF	TGTGCCAGCAGTGAAAGATGGGATCAGCCCCAGCATTTT	TRBJ1-5	TRBV6-1	-	-
CSASPGTLNAYEQYF	TGCAGTGCTAGTCCCGGGACGTTGAATGCCTACGAGCAGTACTTC	TRBJ2-7	TRBV20-1	-	-
CASSLGESEQFF	TGTGCCAGCAGCTTGGGAGAAAGTGAGCAGTTCTTC	TRBJ2-1	TRBV5-4	-	-
CASSLLTAPYGYTF	TGTGCCAGCAGTTTATTGACAGCCCCCTATGGCTACACCTTC	TRBJ1-2	TRBV28	-	-
CASSLPAPTSGNTIYF	TGTGCCAGCAGTCTGCCCGCACCAACCTCTGGAAACACCATATATTTT	TRBJ1-3	TRBV6-2/TRBV6-3	-	-
CASSLDSPGYTF	TGTGCCAGCAGCTTAGACAGTCCTGGCTACACCTTC	TRBJ1-2	TRBV7-2	-	-
CASSQALRVGETQYF	TGTGCCAGCAGCCAAGCGCTAAGGGTTGGGGAGACCCAGTACTTC	TRBJ2-5	TRBV3-1/TRBV3-2	-	-
CASSFIAGGGPDTQYF	TGTGCCAGCAGCTTTATAGCGGGAGGCGGCCCAGATACGCAGTATTTT	TRBJ2-3	TRBV11-2	-	TRBD2
CACSRTSGRDEQFF	TGTGCCTGCTCACGGACTAGCGGGAGAGATGAGCAGTTCTTC	TRBJ2-1	TRBV30	-	TRBD2
CAWSLLAGGGNEQFF	TGTGCCTGGAGTCTGTTGGCGGGAGGAGGCAATGAGCAGTTCTTC	TRBJ2-1	TRBV30	once	TRBD2
CASAVPAGGEQYF	TGTGCCAGCGCGGTCCCAGCGGGAGGCGAGCAGTACTTC	TRBJ2-7	TRBV5-6	-	TRBD2
CATSDGTNEKLFF	TGTGCCACCAGTGACGGGACAAATGAAAAACTGTTTTTT	TRBJ1-4	TRBV24-1	once	-
CSGILGPWQYF	TGCAGTGGGATTTTAGGGCCATGGCAGTACTTC	TRBJ2-4	TRBV20-1	-	-
CASSRAMDQPQHF	TGTGCCAGCAGCAGGGCGATGGATCAGCCCCAGCATTTT	TRBJ1-5	TRBV12-3/TRBV12-4	-	-
CASSAGGQGQEKLFF	TGTGCCAGCAGCGCAGGGGGACAGGGACAGGAAAAACTGTTTTTT	TRBJ1-4	TRBV11-3	-	TRBD1
CASSLVPGESYEQYF	TGTGCCAGCAGCTTAGTTCCAGGCGAGTCCTACGAGCAGTACTTC	TRBJ2-7	TRBV7-2	-	-
CASSQGTSGSSYEQYF	TGCGCCAGCAGCCAAGGGACTAGCGGATCTTCCTACGAGCAGTACTTC	TRBJ2-7	TRBV4-3	-	TRBD2
CASSLVLGSYEQYF	TGTGCCAGCAGCTTAGTCCTGGGTTCCTACGAGCAGTACTTC	TRBJ2-7	TRBV7-2	-	-
CASSERAQGRATDTQYF	TGTGCCAGCAGTGAAAGGGCACAGGGGCGGGCCACAGATACGCAGTATTTT	TRBJ2-3	TRBV6-1	-	TRBD1
CASSLGNNQPQHF	TGTGCCAGCAGCTTGGGAAACAATCAGCCCCAGCATTTT	TRBJ1-5	TRBV7-8	medium-sized	-
CASSQNGDYGYTF	TGCGCCAGCAGCCAGAACGGGGACTATGGCTACACCTTC	TRBJ1-2	TRBV4-3	-	-